This T cell receptor (beta chain) comes out of a study of shared clonotypes between healthy human individuals. This clone has only one observation. The data were produced by immunoSEQ multiplex PCR, yet TCRdb's version contains in-frame clones alone and is incomplete. This table has fewer than 1.6 million clones, approximately 98.5% appearing once. CDR3 size: 16 residues. V lost 1 base to trimming and J lost 2 bases; unmatched junction nucleotides: 6. CDR1 and CDR2 (germline): SGHVS, FNYEAQ. This clonotype originated in a man aged 25-45 years in good health. Sequences were obtained from naive CD4+ T cells sorted from blood. Subset noted: CD45RA+ positively selected. The gene calls are TRBV7-6 and TRBJ2-3; TRBD2 aligns across 7 bases. In nucleotides, the CDR3 is TGTGCCAGCAGCTTAGGGGCTAGCGGTCTCACAGATACGCAGTATTTT. The encoded protein is CASSLGASGLTDTQYF.